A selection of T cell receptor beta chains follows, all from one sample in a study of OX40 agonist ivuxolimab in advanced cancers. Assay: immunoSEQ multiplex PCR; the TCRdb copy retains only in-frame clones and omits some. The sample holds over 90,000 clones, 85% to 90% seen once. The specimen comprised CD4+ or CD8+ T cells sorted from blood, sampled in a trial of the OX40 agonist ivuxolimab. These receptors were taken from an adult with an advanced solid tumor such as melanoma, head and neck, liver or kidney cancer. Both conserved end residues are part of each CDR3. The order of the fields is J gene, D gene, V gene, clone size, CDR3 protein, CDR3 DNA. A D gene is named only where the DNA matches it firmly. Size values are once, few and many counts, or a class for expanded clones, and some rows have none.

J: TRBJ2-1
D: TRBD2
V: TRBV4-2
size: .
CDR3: CASSQGGGPTYNEQFF
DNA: TGTGCCAGCAGCCAGGGGGGGGGTCCTACCTACAATGAGCAGTTCTTC

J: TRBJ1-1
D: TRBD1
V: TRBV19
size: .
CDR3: CASSIEGTVPYTEAFF
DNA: TGTGCCAGTAGTATAGAGGGGACAGTCCCTTACACTGAAGCTTTCTTT

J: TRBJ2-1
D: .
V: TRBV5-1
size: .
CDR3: CASSLLTKPGDEQFF
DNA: TGCGCCAGCAGCTTGCTAACGAAACCTGGGGATGAGCAGTTCTTC

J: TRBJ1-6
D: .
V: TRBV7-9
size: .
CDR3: CASSPRVSEGLHF
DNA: TGTGCCAGCAGCCCCAGAGTGAGTGAAGGCCTCCACTTT

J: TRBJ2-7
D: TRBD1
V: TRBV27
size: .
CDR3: CASSTGTGSYEQYF
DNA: TGTGCCAGCAGCACCGGGACAGGGTCCTACGAGCAGTACTTC

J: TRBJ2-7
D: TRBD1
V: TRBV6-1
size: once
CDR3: CASTRGQGGSYEQYF
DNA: TGTGCCAGCACGAGGGGACAGGGGGGCTCCTACGAGCAGTACTTC

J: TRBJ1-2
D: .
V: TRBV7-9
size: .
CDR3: CASSPSGGRLGYTF
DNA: TGTGCCAGCAGCCCGTCCGGGGGCCGTTTGGGCTACACCTTC

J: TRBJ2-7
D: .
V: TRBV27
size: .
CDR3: CASTSAPLGSYEQYF
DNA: TGTGCCAGCACGAGTGCCCCACTGGGCTCCTACGAGCAGTACTTC

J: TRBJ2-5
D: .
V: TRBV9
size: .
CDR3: CASSVGASETQYF
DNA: TGTGCCAGCAGCGTAGGAGCTTCAGAGACCCAGTACTTC

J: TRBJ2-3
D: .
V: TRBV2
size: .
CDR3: CASSIGPVTDTQYF
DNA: TGTGCCAGCAGCATCGGACCTGTCACAGATACGCAGTATTTT

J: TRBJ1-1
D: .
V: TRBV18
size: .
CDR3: CASSSWGVNTEAFF
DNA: TGTGCCAGCTCGTCGTGGGGGGTTAACACTGAAGCTTTCTTT

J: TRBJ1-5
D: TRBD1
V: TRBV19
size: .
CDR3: CASSGTGGSQPQHF
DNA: TGTGCCAGTAGCGGGACAGGGGGGTCTCAGCCCCAGCATTTT

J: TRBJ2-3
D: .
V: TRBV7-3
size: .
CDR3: CASSLGAGASTDTQYF
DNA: TGTGCCAGCAGCTTAGGGGCGGGGGCTAGCACAGATACGCAGTATTTT

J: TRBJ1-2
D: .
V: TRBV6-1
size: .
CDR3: CASSSNAGTYYGYTF
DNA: TGTGCCAGCAGCTCGAACGCGGGGACTTACTATGGCTACACCTTC

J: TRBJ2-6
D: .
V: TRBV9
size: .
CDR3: CASSVQSSGANVLTF
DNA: TGTGCCAGCAGCGTACAGAGCTCTGGGGCCAACGTCCTGACTTTC

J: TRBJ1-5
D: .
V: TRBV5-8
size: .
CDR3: CASSLISWGAVGNQPQHF
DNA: TGTGCCAGCAGCCTTATCTCGTGGGGGGCGGTAGGCAATCAGCCCCAGCATTTT

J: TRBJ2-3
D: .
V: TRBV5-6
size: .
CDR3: CASSHKVDSNTDTQYF
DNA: TGTGCCAGCAGCCACAAGGTTGACAGCAACACAGATACGCAGTATTTT